The text below deals with one TCR beta chain. What it binds is unknown. Sequencing used immunoSEQ multiplex PCR; TCRdb keeps in-frame clones, though not all of them. The sample consists of some 22,000 clones, around 72% of them appearing once. J gave up 7 bases and V 4 bases, and 10 bases lay outside the gene matches. This CDR3 has 15 amino acids. Germline V gives CDR1 MGHRA, CDR2 YSYEKL. Antigen-specific CD4+ T cells were expanded with viral peptide pools in the ViraFEST assay before sequencing. Scientists isolated CD4+ T cells after an approximately ten-day culture period ended. Vaccine recipients, nucleocapsid antibody negative, had no prior SARS-CoV-2 infection. Culturing of under 2.5 million PBMC per well took place with approximately 10 IU/ml IL-2 and approximately 9.1 ug/ml peptides. This specimen comes from a study of vaccination effects on CD4 cells after COVID-19.

The material was CD4+ T cells from PBMCs cultured with HCoV-NL63 spike peptides, obtained before COVID-19 vaccination. The clonotype was recovered from a human donor who received a COVID-19 vaccine. The genes are TRBV4-1 and TRBJ2-7; 10 bases match TRBD1. The CDR3 DNA is TGCGCCAGCAGCCTAACCGGGACAGGGGAGGATGAGCAGTACTTC. Its translation: CASSLTGTGEDEQYF.